The 17 T cell receptor beta chains listed next were all sequenced from one sample in a study of shared clonotypes between healthy human individuals. The method was immunoSEQ multiplex PCR; TCRdb's version includes in-frame clones alone and lacks a portion of them. The repertoire has a few hundred thousand clones, approximately 77% of them found once; the top ten carry about 12%. Sequencing was performed on PBMCs. These TCRs come from a woman between 40 and 50 years old in good health. Some clones in this sample may be carry-over from other donors' samples.

The chain has TRBV30 and TRBJ1-6, with D hard to call. The ends were cut back, 5 bases at V and 0 bases at J, with 5 bases in the middle. This CDR3 comprises 13 residues. Germline CDR1 reads GTSNPN; CDR2 reads SVGIG (reference sequence). CDR3 sequence reads: CAWRSSYNSPLHF. Here the CDR3 DNA reads TGTGCCTGGCGTAGCTCCTATAATTCACCCCTCCACTTT. The entire variable domain, with the rest obtained from reference TRBV30 and TRBJ1-6, is as follows: SQTIHQWPATLVQPVGSPLSLECTVEGTSNPNLYWYRQAAGRGLQLLFYSVGIGQISSEVPQNLSASRPQDRQFILSSKKLLLSDSGFYLCAWRSSYNSPLHFGNGTRLTVT.

This clone has a handful of counts. The chain couples TRBV5-5 to TRBJ2-5, with unresolved D. CDR3 length: 14 residues. Germline CDR1 SGHKS, CDR2 YYEKEE (reference sequence). Trimming took 1 base from V and 2 from J, leaving 9 bases between them. For the CDR3, the DNA is TGTGCCAGCAGCTTGATGTCAGCTCAAGAGACCCAGTACTTC. Translation gives CASSLMSAQETQYF.

In the case of this clone: Different DNA sequences within this sample yield the same CDR3. V gene TRBV5-1 combines with J gene TRBJ2-7, with D possibly being TRBD1 (6 bases). Germline V gives CDR1 SGHRS, CDR2 YFSETQ. V was shortened by 4 bases and J by 1 base, with 12 bases between the two germline ends. The CDR3 has 14 residues. DNA for the CDR3: TGCGCCAGCAGCCTGGAACAGGGATCCTACGAGCAGTACTTC. Protein: CASSLEQGSYEQYF.

There are a few counts of this clone. CDR3 sequence reads: CSVDGSVAGGRQFF. In nucleotides, the CDR3 is TGCAGCGTTGATGGGTCAGTAGCGGGAGGTCGGCAGTTCTTC. The chain has TRBV29-1 and TRBJ2-1; 10 nucleotides match TRBD2. There are 14 residues in the CDR3. Trimming cost V 3 bases and J 12 bases; bases outside gene matches: 11. Per germline, CDR1 SQVTM and CDR2 ANQGSEA.

In its sample, this clone was seen once. The chain recombines TRBV27 with TRBJ2-7; 11 nucleotides line up with TRBD2. The CDR3 length is 14 residues. J lost 0 bases, V lost 7 bases, and 2 bases had no gene match. Germline V gene sequence: CDR1 MNHEY, CDR2 SMNVEV (reference sequence). The chain's CDR3 is CASTSGGSSYEQYF. In DNA form, the CDR3 reads TGTGCCAGCACTAGCGGGGGGAGCTCCTACGAGCAGTACTTC.

The V call is TRBV30, the J call TRBJ2-1, with a tentative D call TRBD1 (5 bases). There are 12 residues in the CDR3. Trimming shortened V by 5 bases and J by 6 bases, and 11 bases separated the two germline ends. CDR1 GTSNPN and CDR2 SVGIG come from the germline V gene (reference sequence). The CDR3 DNA follows: TGTGCCTGGGATAGGGGAACCAATGAGCAGTTCTTC. This sequence encodes CAWDRGTNEQFF.

The rearrangement joins TRBV7-2 to TRBJ2-7; perhaps TRBD2 as D (5 bases). CDR1 is SGHTA and CDR2 is FQGNSA in the germline V gene. The CDR3 runs 16 residues. V was cut by 1 base and J by 2 bases, with 15 bases left in between. In DNA, the CDR3 is TGTGCCAGCAGCTTAGGGTTGTCCGGGATTCCCTACGAGCAGTACTTC. This codes for CASSLGLSGIPYEQYF. Drawing the rest from reference TRBV7-2 and TRBJ2-7, the complete variable domain is GAGVSQSPSNKVTEKGKDVELRCDPISGHTALYWYRQSLGQGLEFLIYFQGNSAPDKSGLPSDRFSAERTGGSVSTLTIQRTQQEDSAVYLCASSLGLSGIPYEQYFGPGTRLTVT.

This rearrangement joins TRBV28 to TRBJ1-5, with no clear D. Germline assignment: CDR1 MDHEN and CDR2 SYDVKM. The CDR3 covers 14 residues. Trimming shortened V by 5 bases and J by 3 bases, and 11 bases separated the two germline ends. The chain's CDR3 is CASSSRPPNQPQHF. DNA for the CDR3: TGTGCCAGCAGTAGCCGGCCCCCCAATCAGCCCCAGCATTTT.

The sample holds a few counts of this clone. This chain links TRBV7-9 with TRBJ1-1; D may be TRBD1 (6 bases). The CDR3 has 13 amino acids. The V end was cut by 7 bases, the J end by 1 base, with 10 bases between. CDR1 SEHNR and CDR2 FQNEAQ come from the germline V gene (reference sequence). The CDR3 loop is CASIWTANTEAFF. The CDR3 DNA follows: TGTGCCAGCATATGGACAGCGAACACTGAAGCTTTCTTT.

This chain connects TRBV11-2 to TRBJ1-2, with TRBD1 matching over 8 bases. The V segment lost 4 bases and the J segment 2 bases; nucleotides outside the gene matches: 6. The germline V gene has CDR1 SGHAT and CDR2 FQNNGV. The length of the CDR3 is 15 residues. The CDR3: CASSSTGGWNYGYTF. CDR3 bases: TGTGCCAGCAGCTCAACAGGGGGGTGGAACTATGGCTACACCTTC.

As concerns this clone: Additional DNA sequences in this sample encode the identical CDR3. The chain recombines TRBV5-1 with TRBJ2-1; no definite D call. CDR1 SGHRS and CDR2 YFSETQ come from the germline V gene. V gave up 2 bases and J gave up 3 bases, with 3 bases separating them. This CDR3 is built from 12 residues. The CDR3 DNA sequence: TGCGCCAGCAGCTTTAGCTACAATGAGCAGTTCTTC. This translates into CASSFSYNEQFF.

This sequence joins TRBV30 and TRBJ1-1, with D perhaps TRBD1 (5 bases). The CDR3 has 12 amino acids. V lost 4 bases and J 7 bases, leaving 13 bases between the germline ends. Germline V gene sequence: CDR1 GTSNPN, CDR2 SVGIG (reference sequence). CDR3 amino acids: CAWIRASFEAFF. The CDR3 DNA reads as TGTGCCTGGATCAGGGCGTCATTTGAAGCTTTCTTT.

This chain links TRBV7-2 with TRBJ1-1; D gene ambiguous. Deletions cut 2 bases from V and 0 bases from J, with 7 bases between. From germline, CDR1 is SGHTA and CDR2 FQGNSA. This CDR3 is 14 amino acids long. The CDR3 protein is CASSLSGMNTEAFF. The CDR3 DNA follows: TGTGCCAGCAGCTTAAGCGGAATGAACACTGAAGCTTTCTTT.

V usage is TRBV2 and J usage is TRBJ1-2; possible D gene TRBD1, 5 bases. Trimming cost V 2 bases and J 8 bases, with 15 bases left between them. The CDR3 is made up of 14 amino acids. Germline assignment: CDR1 SNHLY and CDR2 FYNNEI. CDR3: CASSESRGVSGYTF. DNA of the CDR3: TGTGCCAGCAGTGAAAGCCGAGGGGTGAGCGGCTACACCTTC.

The V gene is TRBV5-4, the J gene TRBJ2-7, with 13 bases that match TRBD2. CDR3 size: 15 residues. Germline CDR1 and CDR2: SGHNT and YYREEE (reference sequence). J lost 4 bases, V lost 4 bases, and 5 bases had no gene match. CDR3: CASSLWTSGSYEQYF. For the CDR3, the DNA is TGTGCCAGCAGCCTTTGGACTAGCGGGAGTTACGAGCAGTACTTC.

The gene calls are TRBV14 and TRBJ1-1; D is unclear. V lost 4 bases and J 5 bases, leaving 8 bases between the germline ends. The CDR3 is 12 amino acids. Germline lookup yields CDR1 SGHDN and CDR2 FVKESK. The CDR3 loop is CASSPRRTEAFF. The CDR3 DNA reads TGTGCCAGCAGCCCCCGACGGACTGAAGCTTTCTTT.

This clone came up once. This chain links TRBV28 with TRBJ2-7; no clear D gene. The CDR3 runs to 13 residues. V was pared by 2 bases and J by 2 bases, with 7 bases between. The germline gives CDR1 MDHEN, CDR2 SYDVKM. The chain's CDR3 is CASSLPETYEQYF. The CDR3 nucleotides read TGTGCCAGCAGTTTACCAGAAACCTACGAGCAGTACTTC. Together with reference TRBV28 and TRBJ2-7, the CDR3 gives the full variable domain: DVKVTQSSRYLVKRTGEKVFLECVQDMDHENMFWYRQDPGLGLRLIYFSYDVKMKEKGDIPEGYSVSREKKERFSLILESASTNQTSMYLCASSLPETYEQYFGPGTRLTVT.